The TCR beta chain under discussion was sequenced for a study of vaccination effects on CD4 cells after COVID-19. The data were produced by immunoSEQ multiplex PCR, yet TCRdb's version contains in-frame clones alone and is incomplete. Of some 66,000 clones listed, less than 85% are singletons. A note on this clone: Its antigen is not known.

Looked up from germline, CDR1 is LGHDT and CDR2 is YNNKEL (reference sequence). The CDR3 is 17 residues long. The V gene lost 1 base and the J gene lost 7 bases, with 19 bases spanning the gap. Cultured cells yielded isolated CD4+ T cells after 10 to 11 days. Two doses of either BNT162b2 or mRNA-1273 were given to each participant. The chain recombines TRBV3-1 (or the pseudogene TRBV3-2) with TRBJ2-2; no firm D call. The TCR comes from a human donor who received a COVID-19 vaccine. The specimen was CD4+ T cells from PBMCs cultured without peptide, collected after COVID-19 vaccination. The CDR3 protein is CASSQAPRGAYVGELFF. In DNA, the CDR3 is TGTGCCAGCAGCCAAGCCCCTAGAGGTGCATATGTCGGGGAGCTGTTTTTT.